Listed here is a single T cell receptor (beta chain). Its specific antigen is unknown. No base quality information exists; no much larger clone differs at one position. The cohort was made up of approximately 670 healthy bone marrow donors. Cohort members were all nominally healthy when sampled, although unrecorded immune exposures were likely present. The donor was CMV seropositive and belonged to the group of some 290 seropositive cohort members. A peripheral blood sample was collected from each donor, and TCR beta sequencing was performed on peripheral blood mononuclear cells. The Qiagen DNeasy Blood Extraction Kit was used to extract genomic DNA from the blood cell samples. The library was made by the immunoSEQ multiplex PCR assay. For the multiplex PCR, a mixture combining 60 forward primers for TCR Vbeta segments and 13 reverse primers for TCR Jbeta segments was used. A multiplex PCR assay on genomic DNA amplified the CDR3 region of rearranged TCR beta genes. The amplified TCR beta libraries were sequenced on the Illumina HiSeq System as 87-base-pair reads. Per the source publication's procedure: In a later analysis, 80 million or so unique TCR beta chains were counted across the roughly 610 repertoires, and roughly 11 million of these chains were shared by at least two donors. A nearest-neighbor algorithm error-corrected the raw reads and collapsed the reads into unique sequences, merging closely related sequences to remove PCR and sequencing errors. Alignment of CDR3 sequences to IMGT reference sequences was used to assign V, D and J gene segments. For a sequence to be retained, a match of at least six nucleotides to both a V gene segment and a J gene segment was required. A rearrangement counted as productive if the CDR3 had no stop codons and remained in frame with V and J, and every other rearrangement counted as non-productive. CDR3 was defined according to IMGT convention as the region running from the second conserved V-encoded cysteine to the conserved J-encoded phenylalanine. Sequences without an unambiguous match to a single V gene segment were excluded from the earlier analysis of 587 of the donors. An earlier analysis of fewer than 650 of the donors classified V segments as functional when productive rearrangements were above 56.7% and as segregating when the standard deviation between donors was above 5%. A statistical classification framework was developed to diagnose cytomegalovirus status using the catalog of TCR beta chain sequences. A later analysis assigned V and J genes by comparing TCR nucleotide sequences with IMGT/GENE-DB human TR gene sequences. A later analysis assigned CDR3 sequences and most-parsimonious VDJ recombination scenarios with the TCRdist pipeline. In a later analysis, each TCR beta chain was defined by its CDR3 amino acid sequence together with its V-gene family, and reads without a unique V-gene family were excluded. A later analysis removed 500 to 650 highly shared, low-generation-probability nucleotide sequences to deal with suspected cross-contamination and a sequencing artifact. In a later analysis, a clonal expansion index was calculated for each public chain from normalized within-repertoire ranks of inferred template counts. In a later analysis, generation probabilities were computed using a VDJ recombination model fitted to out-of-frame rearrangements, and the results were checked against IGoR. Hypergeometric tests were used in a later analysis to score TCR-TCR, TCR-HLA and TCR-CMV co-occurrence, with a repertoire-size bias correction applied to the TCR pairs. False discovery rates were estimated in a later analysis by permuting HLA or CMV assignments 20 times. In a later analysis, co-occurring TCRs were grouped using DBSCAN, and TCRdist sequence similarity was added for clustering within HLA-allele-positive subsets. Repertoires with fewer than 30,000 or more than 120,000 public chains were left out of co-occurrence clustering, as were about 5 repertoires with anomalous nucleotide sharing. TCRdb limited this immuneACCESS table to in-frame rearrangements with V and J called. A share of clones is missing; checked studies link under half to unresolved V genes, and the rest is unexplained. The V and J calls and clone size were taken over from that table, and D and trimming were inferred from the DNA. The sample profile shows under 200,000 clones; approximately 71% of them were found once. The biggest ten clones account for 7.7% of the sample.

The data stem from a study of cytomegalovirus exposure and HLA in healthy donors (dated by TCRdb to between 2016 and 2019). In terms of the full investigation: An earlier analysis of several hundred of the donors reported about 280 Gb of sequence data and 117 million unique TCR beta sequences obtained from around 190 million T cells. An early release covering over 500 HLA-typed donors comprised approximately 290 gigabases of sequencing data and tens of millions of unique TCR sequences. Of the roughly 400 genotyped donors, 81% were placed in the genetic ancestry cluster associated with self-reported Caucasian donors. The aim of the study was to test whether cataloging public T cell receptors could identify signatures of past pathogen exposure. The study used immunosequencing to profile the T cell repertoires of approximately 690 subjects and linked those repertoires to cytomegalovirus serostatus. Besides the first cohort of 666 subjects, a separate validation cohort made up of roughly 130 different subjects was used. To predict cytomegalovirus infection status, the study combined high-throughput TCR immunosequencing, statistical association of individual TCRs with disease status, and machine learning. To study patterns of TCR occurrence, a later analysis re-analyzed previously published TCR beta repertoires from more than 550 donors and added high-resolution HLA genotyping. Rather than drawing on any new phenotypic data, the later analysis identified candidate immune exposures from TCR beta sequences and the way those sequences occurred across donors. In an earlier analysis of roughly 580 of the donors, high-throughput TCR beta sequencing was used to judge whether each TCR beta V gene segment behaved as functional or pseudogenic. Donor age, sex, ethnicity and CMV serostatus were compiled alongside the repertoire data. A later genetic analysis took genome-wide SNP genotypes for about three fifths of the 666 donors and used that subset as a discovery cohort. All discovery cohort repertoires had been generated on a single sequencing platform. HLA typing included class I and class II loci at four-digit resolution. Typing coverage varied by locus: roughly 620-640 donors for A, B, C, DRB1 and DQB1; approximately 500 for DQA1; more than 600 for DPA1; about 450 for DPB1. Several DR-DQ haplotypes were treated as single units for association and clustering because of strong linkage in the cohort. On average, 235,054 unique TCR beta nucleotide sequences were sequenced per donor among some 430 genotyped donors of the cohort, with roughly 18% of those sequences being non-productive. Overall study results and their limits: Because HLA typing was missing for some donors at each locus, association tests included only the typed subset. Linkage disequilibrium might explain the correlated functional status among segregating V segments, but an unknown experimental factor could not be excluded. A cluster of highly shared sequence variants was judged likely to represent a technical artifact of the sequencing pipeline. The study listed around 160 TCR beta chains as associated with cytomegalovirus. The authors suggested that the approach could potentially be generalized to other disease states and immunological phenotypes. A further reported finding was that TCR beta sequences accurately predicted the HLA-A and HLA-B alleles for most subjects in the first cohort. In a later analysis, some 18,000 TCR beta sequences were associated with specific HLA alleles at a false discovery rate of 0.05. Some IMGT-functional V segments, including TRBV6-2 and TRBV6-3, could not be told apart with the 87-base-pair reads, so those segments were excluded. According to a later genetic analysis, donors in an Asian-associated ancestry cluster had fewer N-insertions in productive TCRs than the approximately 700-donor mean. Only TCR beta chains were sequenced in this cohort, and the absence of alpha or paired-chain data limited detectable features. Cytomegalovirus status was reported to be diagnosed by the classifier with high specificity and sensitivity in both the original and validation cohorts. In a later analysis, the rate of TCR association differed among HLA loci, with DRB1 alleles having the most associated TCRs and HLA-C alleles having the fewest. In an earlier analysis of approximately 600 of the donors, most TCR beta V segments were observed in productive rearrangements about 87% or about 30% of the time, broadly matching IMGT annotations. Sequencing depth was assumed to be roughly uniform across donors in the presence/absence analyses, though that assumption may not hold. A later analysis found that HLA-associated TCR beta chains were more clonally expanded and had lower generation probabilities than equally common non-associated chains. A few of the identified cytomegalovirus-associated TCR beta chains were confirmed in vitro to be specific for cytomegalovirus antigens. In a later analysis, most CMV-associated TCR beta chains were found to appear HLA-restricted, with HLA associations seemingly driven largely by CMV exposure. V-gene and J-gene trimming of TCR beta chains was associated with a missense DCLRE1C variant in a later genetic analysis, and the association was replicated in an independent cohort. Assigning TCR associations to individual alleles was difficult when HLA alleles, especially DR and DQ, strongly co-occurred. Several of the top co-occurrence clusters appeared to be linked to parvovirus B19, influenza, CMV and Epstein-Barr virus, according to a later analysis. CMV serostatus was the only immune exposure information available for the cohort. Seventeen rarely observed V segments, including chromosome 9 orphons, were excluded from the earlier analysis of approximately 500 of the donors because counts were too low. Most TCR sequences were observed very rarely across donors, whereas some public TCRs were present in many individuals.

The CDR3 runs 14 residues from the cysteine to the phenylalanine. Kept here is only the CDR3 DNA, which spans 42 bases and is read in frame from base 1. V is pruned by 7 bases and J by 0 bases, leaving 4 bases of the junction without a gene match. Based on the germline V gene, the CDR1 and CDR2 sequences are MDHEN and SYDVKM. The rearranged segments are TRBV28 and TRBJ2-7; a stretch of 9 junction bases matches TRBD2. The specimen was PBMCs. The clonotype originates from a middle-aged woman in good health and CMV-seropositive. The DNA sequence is TGTGCCAGCATACCTAGCGGGAACTCCTACGAGCAGTACTTC. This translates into CASIPSGNSYEQYF.